A selection of T cell receptor beta chains follows, all from one sample in a study of T cells in Graves' hyperthyroidism and ophthalmopathy. MiXCR, applied by TCRdb to the multiplex PCR reads, yields one record per CDR3 protein. Among over 45,000 distinct CDR3 sequences listed, just under 50% were seen once. Material for sequencing was blood. These receptors were taken from a woman under 40 with Graves' ophthalmopathy. The CDR3 runs from the conserved cysteine through the conserved F or W. Fields, in order: D gene, J gene, V gene, clone size, CDR3 protein, CDR3 DNA. A D gene is named only where the DNA matches it firmly. Only some rows state a clone size, as once, few, many or a class for expanded clones.

>-|TRBJ2-1|TRBV6-1|many
CASSRSTGRIYNEQFF
TGTGCCAGCAGTAGGAGTACAGGGCGGATTTACAATGAGCAGTTCTTC
>-|TRBJ2-7|TRBV9|-
CASSVEGGTYEQYF
TGTGCCAGCAGCGTAGAAGGGGGAACCTACGAGCAGTACTTC
>-|TRBJ2-7|TRBV7-7|-
CASGPTSLVFEYYEQYF
TGTGCTAGCGGACCGACTTCATTGGTATTCGAATACTACGAGCAGTACTTC
>-|TRBJ2-2|TRBV20-1|-
CGASTGTVIFGELFF
TGCGGTGCCTCGACCGGGACTGTTATCTTTGGGGAGCTGTTTTTT
>-|TRBJ1-5|TRBV28|many
CASSFRHQPQHF
TGTGCCAGCAGTTTTCGCCATCAGCCCCAGCATTTT
>-|TRBJ2-7|TRBV7-7|medium-sized
CASSLSRFGEQYF
TGTGCTAGCAGCTTAAGTCGTTTTGGCGAGCAGTACTTC
>TRBD1|TRBJ1-2|TRBV24-1|-
CATSDSGTGRYGYTF
TGTGCCACCAGTGACTCCGGGACAGGGCGGTATGGCTACACCTTC
>TRBD1|TRBJ1-5|TRBV19|many
CASSIEGQGTLHF
TGTGCCAGTAGTATCGAGGGACAGGGGACATTGCATTTT
>-|TRBJ1-5|TRBV11-2|-
CASSLGGQQDSNQPQHF
TGTGCCAGCAGCTTAGGGGGGCAGCAAGATAGCAATCAGCCCCAGCATTTT
>-|TRBJ2-3|TRBV6-4|many
CASSDDGGGPDTQYF
TGTGCCAGCAGTGACGACGGGGGAGGCCCCGATACGCAGTATTTT
>TRBD1|TRBJ2-1|TRBV7-3|many
CASSWGQGAYNEQFF
TGTGCCAGCAGCTGGGGACAGGGTGCCTACAATGAGCAGTTCTTC
>-|TRBJ1-4|TRBV7-9|-
CASSKRENEKLFF
TGTGCCAGCAGTAAGCGGGAAAATGAAAAACTGTTTTTT
>-|TRBJ2-7|TRBV6-1|-
CAISEAYEQYF
TGTGCCATCAGTGAAGCTTACGAGCAGTACTTC
>TRBD1|TRBJ2-2|TRBV24-1|-
CARRDRVTGELFF
TGTGCCCGCCGGGACAGGGTAACCGGGGAGCTGTTTTTT
>-|TRBJ2-7|TRBV10-3|-
CASTPGGVSYEQYF
TGTGCCAGCACTCCTGGTGGGGTTTCCTACGAGCAGTACTTC
>-|TRBJ2-7|TRBV7-9|-
CASSQDYPGYEQYF
TGTGCCAGCAGCCAAGATTACCCCGGATACGAGCAGTACTTC
>TRBD2|TRBJ2-7|TRBV6-6|many
CASSSLGGAGEQYF
TGTGCCAGCAGTTCCCTCGGGGGGGCTGGGGAGCAGTACTTC
>-|TRBJ2-5|TRBV20-1|many
CSARDADSGSILAQYF
-
>TRBD1|TRBJ1-2|TRBV5-1|-
CASSTGDGQDYGYTF
TGCGCCAGCAGCACAGGGGACGGACAGGACTATGGCTACACCTTC
>TRBD2|TRBJ2-1|TRBV6-6|many
CASASGSGYEQFF
TGTGCCAGTGCTAGCGGGAGTGGGTATGAGCAGTTCTTC
>TRBD1|TRBJ2-7|TRBV9|-
CASSPLGTGGGEQYF
TGTGCCAGCTCCCCCCTAGGGACAGGGGGCGGCGAGCAGTACTTC
>-|TRBJ1-1|TRBV19|many
CASSPRTGRNTEAFF
TGTGCCAGTAGTCCTAGGACGGGCCGGAACACTGAAGCTTTCTTT
>-|TRBJ2-1|TRBV7-2|-
CASSLAVEQFF
TGTGCCAGCAGCTTAGCCGTTGAGCAGTTCTTC
>-|TRBJ1-5|TRBV6-5|-
CASSYSHLTGYSNQPQHF
TGTGCCAGCAGTTACTCGCATTTAACAGGGTATAGCAATCAGCCCCAGCATTTT
>-|TRBJ1-5|TRBV2|many
CASSVYRKIYSNQPQHF
TGTGCCAGCAGTGTGTACAGGAAGATCTATAGCAATCAGCCCCAGCATTTT
>TRBD1|TRBJ2-5|TRBV9|many
CASSATGGGETQYF
TGTGCCAGCAGCGCGACAGGGGGAGGTGAGACCCAGTACTTC
>TRBD1|TRBJ2-5|TRBV10-3|-
CAISESGTGSNQPQYF
TGTGCCATCAGTGAGTCTGGGACAGGGAGCAATCAGCCCCAGTACTTC
>-|TRBJ1-4|TRBV28|many
CASSPSSEKLFF
TGTGCCAGCAGTCCCTCAAGTGAAAAACTGTTTTTT
>-|TRBJ2-5|TRBV15|-
CATSRKGGEETQYF
TGTGCCACCAGCAGAAAGGGGGGCGAAGAGACCCAGTACTTC
>-|TRBJ2-7|TRBV24-1|medium-sized
CATSSDTGYEQYF
TGTGCCACCAGTTCGGACACCGGCTACGAGCAGTACTTC
>TRBD2|TRBJ2-1|TRBV7-8|many
CASRLGLAGESYNEQFF
TGTGCCAGCCGGCTGGGACTAGCGGGAGAATCCTACAATGAGCAGTTCTTC
>-|TRBJ2-7|TRBV20-1|many
CSASGSPTYEQYF
TGCAGTGCTAGCGGGAGTCCAACCTACGAGCAGTACTTC
>TRBD1|TRBJ1-5|TRBV20-1|-
CSARRRTGSNQPQHF
TGCAGTGCTCGAAGGAGGACAGGGTCTAATCAGCCCCAGCACTTT
>TRBD2|TRBJ2-7|TRBV29-1|medium-sized
CSVAGGPHEQYF
TGCAGCGTAGCGGGAGGGCCCCACGAGCAGTACTTC
>-|TRBJ2-5|TRBV4-1|-
CASSQDPGSVETQYF
TGTGCCAGCAGCCAAGATCCGGGGTCGGTAGAGACCCAGTACTTC
>-|TRBJ2-5|TRBV14|many
CASSQGYRGPRETQYF
TGTGCCAGCAGCCAAGGTTACCGGGGCCCGAGGGAGACCCAGTACTTC
>TRBD2|TRBJ2-4|TRBV20-1|many
CSASSSGGLIQYF
TGCAGTGCTAGTTCTAGCGGGGGGCTCATTCAGTACTTC
>-|TRBJ1-4|TRBV20-1|-
CSAPRGSNEKLFF
TGCAGTGCTCCCCGGGGTTCTAATGAAAAACTGTTTTTT
>-|TRBJ1-1|TRBV6-4|-
CASRRGPTPRNTEAFF
TGTGCCAGCAGGAGAGGACCTACTCCCAGGAACACTGAAGCGTTCTTT
>-|TRBJ1-3|TRBV9|many
CASSANLGNTIYF
TGTGCCAGCAGCGCCAACCTTGGAAACACCATATATTTT
>TRBD2|TRBJ2-7|TRBV28|-
CAGTISGRGEQYF
TGTGCCGGCACTATTAGCGGGAGAGGCGAGCAGTACTTC
>TRBD1|TRBJ2-1|TRBV27|-
CASSPDQGESEQFF
TGTGCCAGCAGTCCCGATCAGGGGGAGAGTGAGCAGTTCTTC
>TRBD2|TRBJ2-5|TRBV12-3/TRBV12-4|many
CASSRTSFQETQYF
TGTGCCAGCAGTCGGACTAGCTTCCAAGAGACCCAGTACTTC
>-|TRBJ1-1|TRBV29-1|many
CSVAGAGYTEAFF
TGCAGCGTTGCTGGAGCCGGGTACACTGAAGCTTTCTTT
>-|TRBJ2-5|TRBV14|-
CASSPYVGTSGAGETQYF
TGTGCCAGCAGCCCTTACGTTGGGACAAGTGGGGCCGGGGAGACCCAGTACTTC
>TRBD2|TRBJ2-1|TRBV19|-
CASMPGLAGEQFF
TGTGCCAGTATGCCGGGACTAGCGGGAGAGCAGTTCTTC
>TRBD2|TRBJ2-5|TRBV28|-
CASSLIGTSGRSEAQYF
TGTGCCAGCAGTTTAATAGGAACTAGCGGGAGGTCTGAGGCCCAGTACTTC
>-|TRBJ1-2|TRBV28|many
CASSLIVSAYGYTF
TGTGCCAGCAGTTTGATAGTGAGTGCCTATGGCTACACCTTC
>TRBD2|TRBJ2-2|TRBV5-4|many
CASSLGLAGPRNGGELFF
TGTGCCAGCAGCTTGGGACTAGCGGGACCCAGGAATGGCGGGGAGCTGTTTTTT
>-|TRBJ1-2|TRBV24-1|medium-sized
CATSDQGFYGYTF
TGTGCCACCAGTGACCAGGGTTTCTATGGCTACACCTTC
>-|TRBJ1-2|TRBV2|-
CASRIKQGLYGYTF
TGTGCCAGCAGGATAAAACAGGGTTTGTATGGCTACACCTTC
>-|TRBJ2-1|TRBV7-6|-
CASSLVEAIRTDTQFF
TGTGCCAGCAGCTTAGTGGAGGCTATACGCACAGATACGCAGTTCTTC
>TRBD1|TRBJ2-1|TRBV29-1|once
CSVGGQVYNEQFF
TGCAGCGTTGGTGGACAGGTTTACAATGAGCAGTTCTTC
>TRBD1|TRBJ1-5|TRBV5-4|-
CASSQGQGEGYEHF
TGTGCCAGCAGCCAAGGACAGGGAGAAGGCTACGAGCATTTT
>TRBD2|TRBJ2-7|TRBV20-1|-
CSKGLAGVAGPPREQYF
TGCAGCAAGGGACTAGCGGGTGTGGCGGGTCCCCCTCGTGAGCAGTACTTC